This T cell receptor beta chain was recovered during a study of radiation and T cells in renal cell carcinoma. Study outcomes and limitations: Top 100 clonotypes averaged approximately 50% in irradiated versus around 45% in nephrectomy-only tumors. In blood, top tumor clones expanded by 2 weeks, shrinking by 4. Intratumoral heterogeneity was not captured in these approximately 1 g regions.

Treatment: 15 Gy SBRT to primary tumor, nephrectomy 4 weeks later. This clone came up a few times. Its antigen is not known. Germline assignment: CDR1 SGHTA and CDR2 FQGNSA. Trimming removed 2 bases from V and 3 bases from J, with 2 bases in between. CDR3 length: 12 residues. TCRdb's table, derived via immunoSEQ multiplex PCR, lists solely in-frame clones and lacks some. The table lists 10,000 to 15,000 clones, more than 30% of them singletons. The sequence derives from a man aged 55 to 70 with renal cell carcinoma. This specimen consisted of tumor tissue, obtained from a patient whose treatment included radiotherapy and nephrectomy. The chain uses TRBV7-2 and TRBJ2-1, with unresolved D. CDR3 region: CASSLFYNEQFF. The DNA for the CDR3 is TGTGCCAGCAGCTTATTCTACAATGAGCAGTTCTTC.